This T cell receptor (beta chain) emerged from a study of T cell responses to AZD1222 COVID-19 vaccine. The data were produced by immunoSEQ multiplex PCR, yet TCRdb's version contains in-frame clones alone and is incomplete. Among tens of thousands of clones listed, about nine tenths were seen once. Study-wide results and limits: The donors showed a predominance of white British ancestry and of females, with possible underestimation of clonal diversity.

The ends lost 11 bases at V and 6 bases at J; junction bases unmatched: 11. Germline V gene data show CDR1 as SGHAT and CDR2 as FQNNGV. The CDR3 spans 13 residues. A word on this clone: No antigen is known for it.

The gene calls are TRBV11-2 and TRBJ2-7, with TRBD1 matching 9 bases. The source material was peripheral blood, sampled 28 days after the second AZD1222 dose. This sequence was found in an adult who received the AZD1222 COVID-19 vaccine. The DNA for the CDR3 is TGTGCCGGCTCCCGGGACAGGGAGCGCGAGCAGTACTTC. Residues: CAGSRDREREQYF. The full variable domain, rest sourced from reference TRBV11-2 and TRBJ2-7, is EAGVAQSPRYKIIEKRQSVAFWCNPISGHATLYWYQQILGQGPKLLIQFQNNGVVDDSQLPKDRFSAERLKGVDSTLKIQPAKLEDSAVYLCAGSRDREREQYFGPGTRLTVT.